The count of the clone carrying this TCR beta chain is one. Sequencing was performed with immunoSEQ multiplex PCR; in TCRdb, only in-frame clones are kept and a portion is missing. Counted here are around 380,000 clones, over 65% occurring once; the ten biggest clones make up over 0.95%. These data originate in a study of blood T cell repertoires in COVID-19. Looking at the study overall: PBMCs, B-cell-depleted T cells, or T cells provided the cDNA or gDNA that made up the material.

The V gene end was trimmed by 9 bases and the J gene end by 4 bases; junction bases not matched to a gene: 13. Germline V gives CDR1 LGHDT, CDR2 YNNKEL (reference sequence). This CDR3 has 15 residues. The sample was peripheral blood. This clonotype originated in a human donor with acute or convalescent COVID-19. The donor label of this sample is uncertain. The chain carries TRBV3-1 (or the pseudogene TRBV3-2) and TRBJ1-2; 8 nucleotides match TRBD1. In DNA form, the CDR3 reads TGTGCCAGGAACGCGACAGGGGCCGAAAGCTATGGCTACACCTTC. It specifies CARNATGAESYGYTF.